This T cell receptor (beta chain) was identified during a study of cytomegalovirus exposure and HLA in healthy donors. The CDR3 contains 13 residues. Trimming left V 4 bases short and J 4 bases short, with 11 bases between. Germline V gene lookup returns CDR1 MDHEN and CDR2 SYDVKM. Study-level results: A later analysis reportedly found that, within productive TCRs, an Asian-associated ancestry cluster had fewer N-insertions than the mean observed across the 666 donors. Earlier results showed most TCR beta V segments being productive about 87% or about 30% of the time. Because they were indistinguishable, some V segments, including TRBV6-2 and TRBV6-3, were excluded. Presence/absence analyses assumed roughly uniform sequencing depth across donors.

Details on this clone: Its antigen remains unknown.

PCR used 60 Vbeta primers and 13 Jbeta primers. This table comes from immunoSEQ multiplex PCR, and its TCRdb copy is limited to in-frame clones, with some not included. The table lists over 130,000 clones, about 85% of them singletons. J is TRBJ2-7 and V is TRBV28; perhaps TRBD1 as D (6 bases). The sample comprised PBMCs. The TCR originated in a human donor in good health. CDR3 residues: CASSSQGRYEQYF. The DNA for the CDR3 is TGTGCCAGCAGTTCACAGGGTCGGTACGAGCAGTACTTC.